These 3 T cell receptor beta chains were sequenced from one sample in a study of blood T cells in healthy people across ages. A second PCR, run for roughly 7 to 12 cycles, used a sample-barcoded 5' primer plus a J-beta primer mix. TCRdb re-called the 5' RACE reads through MiXCR, storing one row per CDR3 protein. This table has about 830,000 distinct CDR3 sequences, approximately 65% appearing once. Specimen: blood. These receptors all stem from a man aged 25-45 years in good health.

This clonotype was seen more than once but under ten times. The V call is TRBV4-3, the J call TRBJ2-1; D is undetermined. CDR3 length equals 16 residues. Germline V gene sequence: CDR1 LGHNA, CDR2 YSLEER. Trimming took 1 base from V and 1 from J, leaving 11 bases between them. CDR3 loop: CASSQVRQSSYNEQFF. DNA of the CDR3: TGCGCCAGCAGCCAAGTCCGGCAGTCTTCCTACAATGAGCAGTTCTTC.

In its sample, this clonotype was seen a few times. This sequence joins TRBV9 and TRBJ2-3; tentatively, D is TRBD2 (6 bases). The CDR3 runs to 15 residues. The V end was cut by 3 bases, the J end by 3 bases, with 14 bases between. Looked up from germline, CDR1 is SGDLS and CDR2 is YYNGEE. The CDR3 DNA reads TGTGCCAGCAGCGCTAGCGCCACATTAACAGATACGCAGTATTTT. Protein: CASSASATLTDTQYF.

This clonotype was recorded a few times. The V and J genes are TRBV9 and TRBJ1-6, with TRBD1 matching 7 bases. Unmatched junction bases numbered 7, after V lost 4 bases and J lost 6 bases. The germline V gene has CDR1 SGDLS and CDR2 YYNGEE. This CDR3 has 15 amino acids. CDR3 protein: CASSFRDRSNSPLHF. DNA for the CDR3: TGTGCCAGCAGCTTCCGGGACAGAAGTAATTCACCCCTCCACTTT.